The rows below give T cell receptor beta chains drawn from one sample of a study of blood T cells in healthy people across ages. TCRdb processed the 5' RACE reads anew with MiXCR; each CDR3 protein has one entry. Counted here are about 780,000 distinct CDR3 sequences, around 24% occurring once; the ten biggest clones make up 2.5% to 3.5%. The same data also went into a second study, on T cells of mothers and their children.

Input material: blood. The receptors originated from a boy between 10 and 17 years old in good health. CDR3s include the opening cysteine and the closing phenylalanine or tryptophan. D genes are given only for firm matches. Clone size appears in some rows only: once, few, many, or a class for an expanded clone.

abundance,j_gene,d_gene,v_gene,CDR3nt,CDR3aa
.,TRBJ2-2,.,TRBV7-8,TGTGCCAGCAGCACAATGAGGTTGGGGTGGTCCGGGGAGCTGTTTTTT,CASSTMRLGWSGELFF
.,TRBJ2-6,.,TRBV10-3,TGTGCCATCCAGGGGACTGGGGCCAACGTCCTGACTTTC,CAIQGTGANVLTF
few,TRBJ2-5,.,TRBV6-5,TGTGCCAGCAGTAGGGGGTCTAACCAAGAGACCCAGTACTTC,CASSRGSNQETQYF
few,TRBJ1-4,TRBD1,TRBV5-1,TGCGCCAGCAGCCAGGGACAGGGAGATGAAAAACTGTTTTTT,CASSQGQGDEKLFF
.,TRBJ1-1,.,TRBV6-5,TGTGCCAGCAGTTACGGGCAGTACGAAGCTTTCTTT,CASSYGQYEAFF
.,TRBJ1-1,.,TRBV2,TGTGCCAGCAGTTATTACAGGGAAGTAAGGACTGAAGCTTTCTTT,CASSYYREVRTEAFF
few,TRBJ2-7,.,TRBV30,TGTGCCTGGAGTGGGACACCCATCTACGAGCAGTACTTC,CAWSGTPIYEQYF
few,TRBJ2-1,.,TRBV15,TGTGCCACCAGCCGGCCGCCCTCCTACAATGAGCAGTTCTTC,CATSRPPSYNEQFF
few,TRBJ1-2,.,TRBV9,TGTGCCAGCAGCGTAGCTCCTCTCGATAAAAACTATGGCTACACCTTC,CASSVAPLDKNYGYTF
.,TRBJ2-2,TRBD1,TRBV12-3/TRBV12-4,TGTGCCAGCAGTTTGGCACAGGGGATTTTGGCCGGGGAGCTGTTTTTT,CASSLAQGILAGELFF
.,TRBJ2-2,TRBD2,TRBV12-5,TGTGCTAGTGGTTTGGTACCCGAGCTAGCGGCGACCGGGGAGCTGTTTTTT,CASGLVPELAATGELFF
.,TRBJ2-3,TRBD1,TRBV6-1,TGTGCCAGCAGAGAACAGGGGGCAGGCACAGATACGCAGTATTTT,CASREQGAGTDTQYF
.,TRBJ2-7,.,TRBV28,TGTGCCAGCAGGTACAGGGCAGGCTCCTACGAGCAGTACTTC,CASRYRAGSYEQYF
.,TRBJ2-5,.,TRBV29-1,TGCAGCGTTGGTCTGGAACAAGAGACCCAGTACTTC,CSVGLEQETQYF
.,TRBJ2-3,.,TRBV28,TGTGCCAGCAGGAGGAGGGGGTCGGATACGCAGTATTTT,CASRRRGSDTQYF
few,TRBJ2-7,.,TRBV6-6,TGTGCCACGGATCCTAGACCCTCCGGCTACGAGCAGTACTTC,CATDPRPSGYEQYF
.,TRBJ2-7,.,TRBV6-6,TGTGCCAGCAAGAGGGGAACAGGTCCCTACGAGCAGTACTTC,CASKRGTGPYEQYF
few,TRBJ1-4,.,TRBV30,TGTGCCTGGAGTGGAGGCCAAGAAGAGGAAAAACTGTTTTTT,CAWSGGQEEEKLFF
.,TRBJ2-5,.,TRBV9,TGTGCCAGCAGCGTAGTGGGCAGGGGAGGAGAGACCCAGTACTTC,CASSVVGRGGETQYF
.,TRBJ1-2,.,TRBV5-5,TGTGCCAGCAGCTTCGAAGCCTCCCCCTATGGCTACACCTTC,CASSFEASPYGYTF
few,TRBJ2-5,TRBD1,TRBV10-1,TGCGCCAGCAGTGGGGGACAGGTCGGGGAGACCCAGTACTTC,CASSGGQVGETQYF
.,TRBJ2-2,TRBD2,TRBV12-3/TRBV12-4,TGTGCCAGCGAATTCGGGACTAGCACAACCGGGGAGCTGTTTTTT,CASEFGTSTTGELFF
few,TRBJ1-4,.,TRBV6-1,TGTGCCAGCAGTGATCGACAGTTTAATGAAAAACTGTTTTTT,CASSDRQFNEKLFF
.,TRBJ2-7,.,TRBV7-2,TGTGCCAGCAGCTTAGTTAGCGGCGACGAGCAGTACTTC,CASSLVSGDEQYF
once,TRBJ2-3,TRBD1,TRBV27,TGTGCCAGCAGTTCACAGGGGGAAAGCACAGATACGCAGTATTTT,CASSSQGESTDTQYF
.,TRBJ2-7,.,TRBV7-6,TGTGCCAGCAGCTTATTAACAGGGCCTACCTACGAGCAGTACTTC,CASSLLTGPTYEQYF
few,TRBJ1-2,.,TRBV12-3/TRBV12-4,TGTGCCAGCAGTTTTGTGCGGGGTGGCTACACCTTC,CASSFVRGGYTF
few,TRBJ2-1,TRBD2,TRBV5-1,TGCGCCAGCAGCCCTGGACTAGCGGGGGCCGCAAGCTCCTACAATGAGCAGTTCTTC,CASSPGLAGAASSYNEQFF
.,TRBJ2-5,.,TRBV4-1,TGCGCCAGCAGCCAAGAATACCCGGCGCGGGGGCCTCAAGAGACCCAGTACTTC,CASSQEYPARGPQETQYF
.,TRBJ2-5,.,TRBV29-1,TGCAGCGTTGCTCGGAGGGAAGAGACCCAGTACTTC,CSVARREETQYF
.,TRBJ1-4,.,TRBV7-9,TGTGCCAGCACCAAGACTACGACTAATGAAAAACTGTTTTTT,CASTKTTTNEKLFF
few,TRBJ1-4,.,TRBV28,TGTGCCAGCCGGGGTTCCCCTGAAAAACTGTTTTTT,CASRGSPEKLFF
few,TRBJ2-5,.,TRBV29-1,TGCAGCGTCCCCTGGGGGAGAGAGACCCAGTACTTC,CSVPWGRETQYF
few,TRBJ2-1,TRBD1,TRBV7-3,TGTGCCAGCAGCTCCTCTGGGACAGGGAGCCAACTCAATGAGCAGTTCTTC,CASSSSGTGSQLNEQFF
.,TRBJ2-1,TRBD1,TRBV15,TGTGCCACCAGCAGGCCGGGACAGGGTATCCACAATGAGCAGTTCTTC,CATSRPGQGIHNEQFF
few,TRBJ2-4,TRBD2,TRBV28,TGTGCCAGCAGTTTGGGACTAGCGGGAGGTTGGTACATTCAGTACTTC,CASSLGLAGGWYIQYF
.,TRBJ2-1,.,TRBV2,TGTGCCAGCAGTGAGTACAGGATCCCTTACAATGAGCAGTTCTTC,CASSEYRIPYNEQFF
.,TRBJ1-2,.,TRBV29-1,TGCAACGTTGTTGAGCCAGGGAACTATGGCTACACCTTC,CNVVEPGNYGYTF
.,TRBJ1-6,.,TRBV28,TGTACCAGCAGTTTTACTGGGTATAATTCACCCCTCCACTTT,CTSSFTGYNSPLHF
few,TRBJ1-4,TRBD1,TRBV20-1,TGCAGTGCTGGAGGACAGGGTTTGGGTGAAAAACTGTTTTTT,CSAGGQGLGEKLFF
.,TRBJ2-5,TRBD1,TRBV6-5,TGTGCCAGCAGTTCCACACAGGGGTGGGAGACCCAGTACTTC,CASSSTQGWETQYF
.,TRBJ2-7,.,TRBV4-2,TGTGCCAGCAGCCAAGATATGGCGGGGAAATACGAGCAGTACTTC,CASSQDMAGKYEQYF
.,TRBJ2-6,TRBD1,TRBV2,TGTACCAGCAGTCCCCGACAGGGCCCCTCTGGGGCCAACGTCCTGACTTTC,CTSSPRQGPSGANVLTF
.,TRBJ2-7,.,TRBV4-2,TGTGCCAGCAGCTCAGGGGGAGGGGGCTTCAGCTCCTACGAGCAGTACTTC,CASSSGGGGFSSYEQYF
.,TRBJ2-7,.,TRBV2,TGTGCCAGCAGTGGCGGGTTGGGTTACGAGCAGTACTTC,CASSGGLGYEQYF
few,TRBJ2-4,.,TRBV6-5,TGTGCCAGCAGTTACCGGTCCTCGGGCATTCAGTACTTC,CASSYRSSGIQYF
.,TRBJ2-5,TRBD2,TRBV3-1,TGTGCCAGCAGCCAAGGGTGGCTAGCGGAAGAGACCCAGTGCTTC,CASSQGWLAEETQCF
few,TRBJ2-1,TRBD2,TRBV6-1,TGTGCCAGCAGTGGGATAGCGGGGGGGCCACTGAATGAGCAGTTCTTC,CASSGIAGGPLNEQFF
.,TRBJ1-4,.,TRBV3-1,TGTGCCAGCAGCCAAGGTGAAAATCGACGGGTTAATGAAAAACTGTTTTTT,CASSQGENRRVNEKLFF
.,TRBJ2-1,TRBD1,TRBV24-1,TGTGCCACCAGTGATTCGCCTGGGGGACAGGGGGTACGGAATGAGCAGTTCTTC,CATSDSPGGQGVRNEQFF
.,TRBJ2-1,TRBD1,TRBV28,TGTGCCAGCAGTTTACCGGGACAGGGGCGGTTCAATGACCAGTTCTTC,CASSLPGQGRFNDQFF
.,TRBJ2-5,.,TRBV5-1,TGCGCCAGCAGCTCGATTCTTGGGAACGGAGAGACCCAGTACTTC,CASSSILGNGETQYF
few,TRBJ1-1,TRBD1,TRBV11-2,TGTGCCAGCAGCTCGACAGGGGGCCGGGGAACTGAAGCTTTCTTT,CASSSTGGRGTEAFF
.,TRBJ2-3,.,TRBV29-1,TGCACCAGTCGGGTAGTTGGGACAGATACGCAGTATTTT,CTSRVVGTDTQYF
.,TRBJ2-3,.,TRBV5-1,TGCGCCAGCAGCTTGAACCAGATAACCACAGATACGCAGTATTTT,CASSLNQITTDTQYF